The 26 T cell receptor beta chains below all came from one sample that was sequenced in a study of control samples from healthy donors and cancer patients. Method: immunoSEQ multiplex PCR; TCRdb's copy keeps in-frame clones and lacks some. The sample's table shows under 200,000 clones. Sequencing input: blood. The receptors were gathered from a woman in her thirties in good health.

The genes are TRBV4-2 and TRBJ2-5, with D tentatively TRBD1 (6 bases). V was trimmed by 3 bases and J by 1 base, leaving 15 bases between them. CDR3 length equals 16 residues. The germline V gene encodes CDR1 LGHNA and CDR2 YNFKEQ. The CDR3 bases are TGTGCCAGCAGCCATCCCCGACAGGCCACCCAAGAGACCCAGTACTTC. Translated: CASSHPRQATQETQYF.

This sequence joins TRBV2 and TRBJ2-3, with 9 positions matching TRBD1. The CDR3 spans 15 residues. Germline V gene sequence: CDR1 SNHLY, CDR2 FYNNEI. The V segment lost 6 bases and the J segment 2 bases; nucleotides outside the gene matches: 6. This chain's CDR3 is CASSGTGRITDTQYF. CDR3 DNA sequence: TGTGCCAGCAGCGGGACAGGGAGGATCACAGATACGCAGTATTTT. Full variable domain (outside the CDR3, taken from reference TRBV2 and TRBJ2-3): EPEVTQTPSHQVTQMGQEVILRCVPISNHLYFYWYRQILGQKVEFLVSFYNNEISEKSEIFDDQFSVERPDGSNFTLKIRSTKLEDSAMYFCASSGTGRITDTQYFGPGTRLTVL.

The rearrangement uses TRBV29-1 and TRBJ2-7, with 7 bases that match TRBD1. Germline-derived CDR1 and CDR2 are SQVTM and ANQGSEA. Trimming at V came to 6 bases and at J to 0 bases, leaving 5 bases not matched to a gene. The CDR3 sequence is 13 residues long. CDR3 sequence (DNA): TGCAGCGTAGCGACAGGGAGCTCCTACGAGCAGTACTTC. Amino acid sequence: CSVATGSSYEQYF.

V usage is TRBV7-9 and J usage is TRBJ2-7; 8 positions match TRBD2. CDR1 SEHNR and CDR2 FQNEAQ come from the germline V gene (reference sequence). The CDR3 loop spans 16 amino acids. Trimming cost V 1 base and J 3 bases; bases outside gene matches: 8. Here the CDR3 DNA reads TGTGCCAGCAGCTTAGGCCTAGCGGGTTTGTACTACGAGCAGTACTTC. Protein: CASSLGLAGLYYEQYF.

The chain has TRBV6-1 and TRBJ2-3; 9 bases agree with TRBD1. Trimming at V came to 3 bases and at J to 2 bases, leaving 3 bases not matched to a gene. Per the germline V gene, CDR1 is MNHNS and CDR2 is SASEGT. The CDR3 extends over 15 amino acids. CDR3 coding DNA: TGTGCCAGCAGTGATTGGGACAGGGACACAGATACGCAGTATTTT. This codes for CASSDWDRDTDTQYF.

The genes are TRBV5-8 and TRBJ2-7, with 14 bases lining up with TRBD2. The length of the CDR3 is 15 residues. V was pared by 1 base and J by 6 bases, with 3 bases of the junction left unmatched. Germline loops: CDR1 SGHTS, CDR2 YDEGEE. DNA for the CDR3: TGTGCCAGCAGCTTGCAGGGACTAGCGGGGGTCGAGCAGTACTTC. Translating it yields CASSLQGLAGVEQYF.

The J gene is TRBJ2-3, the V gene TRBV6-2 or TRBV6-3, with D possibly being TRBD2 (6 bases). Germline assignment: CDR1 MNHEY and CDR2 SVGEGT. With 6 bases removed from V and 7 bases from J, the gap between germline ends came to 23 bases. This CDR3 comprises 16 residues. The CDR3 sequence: CASSQATGRGGNTQYF. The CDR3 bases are TGTGCCAGCAGCCAAGCGACCGGACGGGGAGGAAATACGCAGTATTTT.

The CDR3 sequence: CASSLIYLGGGANVLTF. In nucleotides, the CDR3 is TGTGCCAGCAGCTTGATATATCTGGGTGGTGGGGCCAACGTCCTGACTTTC. The chain carries TRBV5-6 and TRBJ2-6; D is undetermined. CDR3 length: 17 residues. The V gene lost 1 base and the J gene lost 3 bases, with 14 bases spanning the gap. Germline-derived CDR1 and CDR2 are SGHDT and YYEEEE.

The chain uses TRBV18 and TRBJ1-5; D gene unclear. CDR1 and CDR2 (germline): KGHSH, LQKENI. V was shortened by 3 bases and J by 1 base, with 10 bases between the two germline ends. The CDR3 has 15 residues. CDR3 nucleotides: TGTGCCAGCTCACCTGGACTGGGGAGCAATCAGCCCCAGCATTTT. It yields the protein CASSPGLGSNQPQHF.

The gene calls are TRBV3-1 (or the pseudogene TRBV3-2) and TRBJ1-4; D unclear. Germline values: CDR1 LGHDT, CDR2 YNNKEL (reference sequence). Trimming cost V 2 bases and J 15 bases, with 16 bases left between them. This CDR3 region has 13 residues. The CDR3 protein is CASSQPSSEKVFF. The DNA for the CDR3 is TGTGCCAGCAGCCAACCCTCGTCCGAGAAGGTGTTTTTT.

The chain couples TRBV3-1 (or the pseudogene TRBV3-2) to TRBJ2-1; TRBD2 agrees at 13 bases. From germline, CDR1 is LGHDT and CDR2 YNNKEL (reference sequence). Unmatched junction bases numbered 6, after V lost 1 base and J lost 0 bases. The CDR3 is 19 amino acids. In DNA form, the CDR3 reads TGTGCCAGCAGCCAAGTATGGACTAGCGGGGGAAGCTCCTACAATGAGCAGTTCTTC. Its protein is CASSQVWTSGGSSYNEQFF.

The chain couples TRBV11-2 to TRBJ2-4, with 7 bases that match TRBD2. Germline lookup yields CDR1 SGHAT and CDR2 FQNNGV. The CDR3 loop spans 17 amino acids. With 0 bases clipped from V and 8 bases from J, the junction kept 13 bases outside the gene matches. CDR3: CASSLESPGAGEDIQYF. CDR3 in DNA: TGTGCCAGCAGCTTAGAATCCCCCGGGGCGGGGGAGGACATTCAGTACTTC.

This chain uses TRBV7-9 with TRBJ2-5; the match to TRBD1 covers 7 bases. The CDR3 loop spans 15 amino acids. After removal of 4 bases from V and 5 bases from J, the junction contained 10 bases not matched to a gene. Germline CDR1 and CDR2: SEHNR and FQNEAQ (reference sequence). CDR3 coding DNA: TGTGCCAGCAGCTCACTGACAGGGACGGGGGAGACCCAGTACTTC. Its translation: CASSSLTGTGETQYF.

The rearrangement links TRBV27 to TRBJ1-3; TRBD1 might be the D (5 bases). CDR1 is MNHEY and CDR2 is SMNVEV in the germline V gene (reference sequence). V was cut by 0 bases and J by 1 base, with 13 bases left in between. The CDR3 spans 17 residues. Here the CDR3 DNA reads TGTGCCAGCAGTTTATCTCGAGGGAAGGGGTCTGGAAACACCATATATTTT. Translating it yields CASSLSRGKGSGNTIYF.

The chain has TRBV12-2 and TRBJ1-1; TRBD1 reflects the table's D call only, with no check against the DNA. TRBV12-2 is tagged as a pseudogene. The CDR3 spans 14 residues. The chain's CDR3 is CASRWDRVGTEAFF. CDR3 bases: TGTGCAAGTCGCTGGGACAGGGTAGGGACTGAAGCTTTCTTT.

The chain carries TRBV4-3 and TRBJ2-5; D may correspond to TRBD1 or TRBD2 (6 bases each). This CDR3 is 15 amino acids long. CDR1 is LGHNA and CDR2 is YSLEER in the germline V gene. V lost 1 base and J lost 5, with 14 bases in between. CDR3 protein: CASSQVGRGRETQYF. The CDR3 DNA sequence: TGCGCCAGCAGCCAAGTAGGAAGGGGGAGGGAGACCCAGTACTTC.

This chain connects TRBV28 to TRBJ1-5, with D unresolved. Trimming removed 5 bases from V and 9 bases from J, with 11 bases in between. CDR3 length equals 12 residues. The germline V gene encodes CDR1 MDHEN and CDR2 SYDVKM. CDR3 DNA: TGTGCCAGCAGTCTTGGAGGCTGGCCCCAGCATTTT. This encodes CASSLGGWPQHF.

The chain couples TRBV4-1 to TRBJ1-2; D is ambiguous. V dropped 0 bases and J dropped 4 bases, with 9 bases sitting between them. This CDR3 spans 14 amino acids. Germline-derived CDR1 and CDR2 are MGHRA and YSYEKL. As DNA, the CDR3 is TGCGCCAGCAGCCAAGAAAACTTGGGCTATGGCTACACCTTC. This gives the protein CASSQENLGYGYTF.

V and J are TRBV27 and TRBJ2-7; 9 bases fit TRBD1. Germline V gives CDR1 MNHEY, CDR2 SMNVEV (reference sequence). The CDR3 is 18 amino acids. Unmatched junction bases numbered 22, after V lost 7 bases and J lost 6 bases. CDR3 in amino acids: CASTEIHHTGGAIGEQYF. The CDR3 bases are TGTGCCAGCACCGAAATCCATCATACAGGGGGCGCGATAGGCGAGCAGTACTTC.

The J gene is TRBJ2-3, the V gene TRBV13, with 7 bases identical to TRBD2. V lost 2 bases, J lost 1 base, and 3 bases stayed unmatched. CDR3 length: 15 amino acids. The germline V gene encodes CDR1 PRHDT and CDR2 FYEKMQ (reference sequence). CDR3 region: CASSLTAGGTDTQYF. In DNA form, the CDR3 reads TGTGCCAGCAGCTTAACGGCGGGGGGCACAGATACGCAGTATTTT.

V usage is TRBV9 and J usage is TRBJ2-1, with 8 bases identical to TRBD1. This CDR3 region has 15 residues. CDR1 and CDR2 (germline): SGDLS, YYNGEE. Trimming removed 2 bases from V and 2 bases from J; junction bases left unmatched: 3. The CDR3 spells CASSVDRVAYNEQFF. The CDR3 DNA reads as TGTGCCAGCAGCGTGGACAGGGTGGCCTACAATGAGCAGTTCTTC.

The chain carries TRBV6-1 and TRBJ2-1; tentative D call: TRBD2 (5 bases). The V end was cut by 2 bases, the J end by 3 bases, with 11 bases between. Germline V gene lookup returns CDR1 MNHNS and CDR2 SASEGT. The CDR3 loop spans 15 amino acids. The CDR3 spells CASSERRGNYNEQFF. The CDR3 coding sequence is TGTGCCAGCAGTGAACGACGAGGGAACTACAATGAGCAGTTCTTC.

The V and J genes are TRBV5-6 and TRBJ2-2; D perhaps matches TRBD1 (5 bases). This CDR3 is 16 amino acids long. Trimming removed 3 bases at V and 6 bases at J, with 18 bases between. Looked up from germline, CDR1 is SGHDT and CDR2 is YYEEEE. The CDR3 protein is CASSSLRTREAGELFF. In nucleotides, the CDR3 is TGTGCCAGCAGCTCCCTAAGGACCAGGGAAGCCGGGGAGCTGTTTTTT.

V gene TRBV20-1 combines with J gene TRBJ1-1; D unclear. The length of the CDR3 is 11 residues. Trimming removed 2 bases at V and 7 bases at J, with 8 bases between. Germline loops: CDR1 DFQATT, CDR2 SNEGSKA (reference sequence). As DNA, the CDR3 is TGCAGTGCTAGAAAGCTCAGTGAAGCTTTCTTT. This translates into CSARKLSEAFF.

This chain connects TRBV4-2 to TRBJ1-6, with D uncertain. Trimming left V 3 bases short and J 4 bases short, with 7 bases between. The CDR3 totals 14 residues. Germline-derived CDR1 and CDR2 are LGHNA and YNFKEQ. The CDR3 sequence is CASSQGSYNSPLHF. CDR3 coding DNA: TGTGCCAGCAGCCAGGGATCTTATAATTCACCCCTCCACTTT.

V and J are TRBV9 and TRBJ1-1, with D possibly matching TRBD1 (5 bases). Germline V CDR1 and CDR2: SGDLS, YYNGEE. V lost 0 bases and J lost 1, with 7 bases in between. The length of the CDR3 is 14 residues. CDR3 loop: CASSVGDQNTEAFF. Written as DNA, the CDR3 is TGTGCCAGCAGCGTAGGGGACCAGAACACTGAAGCTTTCTTT.